Sequencing of this TCR beta chain was carried out in a study of identical twins. Regarding the study as a whole: Low generation probability was overrepresented in out-of-frame alpha sequences shared by twins. Weaker excess sharing between twins was seen in beta out-of-frame sequences. Its conclusions, products of cross-sectional statistical analysis, did not come from following the same donors.

Germline V gene lookup returns CDR1 SEHNR and CDR2 FQNEAQ (reference sequence). The V and J ends lost 4 bases and 4 bases respectively, with 19 bases between them. This CDR3 comprises 16 residues. TCRdb re-called the 5' RACE reads with MiXCR, one entry per CDR3 protein. The top ten clones hold more than 8% of a sample with around 240,000 distinct CDR3 sequences, under 12% of them seen once. This clonotype was observed many times. Its antigen is undetermined. Healthy Caucasians, and only they, were the donors. This chain joins TRBV7-9 and TRBJ2-5; D is perhaps TRBD2 (7 bases). The sequenced sample consisted of memory T cells sorted from blood. This clonotype was obtained from a man aged 45-65 years in good health. CDR3 loop: CASSSTGRGMRETQYF. The DNA of the CDR3 is TGTGCCAGCAGCTCCACAGGGCGGGGGATGAGAGAGACCCAGTACTTC.